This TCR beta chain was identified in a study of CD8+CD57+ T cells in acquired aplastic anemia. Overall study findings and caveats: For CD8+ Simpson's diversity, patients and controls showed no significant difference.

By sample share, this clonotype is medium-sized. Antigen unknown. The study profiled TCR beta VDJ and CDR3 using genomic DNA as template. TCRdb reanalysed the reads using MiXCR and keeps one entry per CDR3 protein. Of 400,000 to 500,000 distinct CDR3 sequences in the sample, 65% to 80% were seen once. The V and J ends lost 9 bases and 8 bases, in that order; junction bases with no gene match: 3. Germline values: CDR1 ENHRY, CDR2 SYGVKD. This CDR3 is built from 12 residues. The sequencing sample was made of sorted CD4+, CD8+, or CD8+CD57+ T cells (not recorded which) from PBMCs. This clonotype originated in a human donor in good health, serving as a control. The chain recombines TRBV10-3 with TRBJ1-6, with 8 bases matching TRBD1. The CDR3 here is CAIGQGDSPLHF. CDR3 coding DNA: TGTGCCATTGGACAGGGTGATTCACCCCTCCACTTT.